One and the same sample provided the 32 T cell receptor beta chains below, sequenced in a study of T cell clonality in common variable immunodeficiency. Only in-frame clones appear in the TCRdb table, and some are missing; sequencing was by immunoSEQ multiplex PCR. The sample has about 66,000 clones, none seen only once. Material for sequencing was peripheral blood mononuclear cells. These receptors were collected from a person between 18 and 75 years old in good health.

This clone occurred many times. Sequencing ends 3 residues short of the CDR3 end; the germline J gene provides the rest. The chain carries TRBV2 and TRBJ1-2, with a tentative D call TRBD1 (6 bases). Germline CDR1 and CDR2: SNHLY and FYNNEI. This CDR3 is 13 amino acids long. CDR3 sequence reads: CASSAGTSVTYTF. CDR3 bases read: TGTGCCAGCAGTGCCGGGACATCCGTGACC.

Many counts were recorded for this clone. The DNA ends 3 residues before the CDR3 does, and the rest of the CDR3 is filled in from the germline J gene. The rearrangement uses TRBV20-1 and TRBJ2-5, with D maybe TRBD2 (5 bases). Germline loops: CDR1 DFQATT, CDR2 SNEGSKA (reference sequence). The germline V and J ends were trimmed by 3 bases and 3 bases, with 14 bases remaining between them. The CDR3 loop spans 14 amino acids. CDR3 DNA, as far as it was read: TGCAGTGCTAGTTCGCTAGCCCTAAAAGAGACC. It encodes CSASSLALKET. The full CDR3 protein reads CSASSLALKETQYF.

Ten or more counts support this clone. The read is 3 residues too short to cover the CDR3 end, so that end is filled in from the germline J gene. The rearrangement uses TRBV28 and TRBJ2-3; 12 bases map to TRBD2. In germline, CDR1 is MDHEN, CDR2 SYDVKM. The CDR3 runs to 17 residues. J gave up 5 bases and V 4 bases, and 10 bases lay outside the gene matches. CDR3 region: CASSSLLAGGEGDTQYF. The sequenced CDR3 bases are TGTGCCAGCAGTTCCCTACTAGCGGGAGGCGAAGGAGATACG.

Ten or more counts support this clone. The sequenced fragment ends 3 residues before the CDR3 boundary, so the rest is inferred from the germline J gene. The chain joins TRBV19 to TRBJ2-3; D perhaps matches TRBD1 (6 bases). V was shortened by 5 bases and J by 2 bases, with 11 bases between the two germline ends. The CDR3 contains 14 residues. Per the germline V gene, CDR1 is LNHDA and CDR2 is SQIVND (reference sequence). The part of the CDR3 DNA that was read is TGTGCCAGTAGTTCACAGGGATACACAGATACG. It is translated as CASSSQGYTDT. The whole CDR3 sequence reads CASSSQGYTDTQYF.

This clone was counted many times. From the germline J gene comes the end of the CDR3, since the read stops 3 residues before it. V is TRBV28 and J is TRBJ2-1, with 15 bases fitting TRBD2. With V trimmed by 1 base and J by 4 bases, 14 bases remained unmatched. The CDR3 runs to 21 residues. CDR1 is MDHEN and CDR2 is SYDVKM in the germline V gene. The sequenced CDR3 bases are TGTGCCAGCAGTTTATCTCTCTCCGGACTAGCGGGAGGGCCAGGGTACAATGAG. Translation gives CASSLSLSGLAGGPGYNE. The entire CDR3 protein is CASSLSLSGLAGGPGYNEQFF.

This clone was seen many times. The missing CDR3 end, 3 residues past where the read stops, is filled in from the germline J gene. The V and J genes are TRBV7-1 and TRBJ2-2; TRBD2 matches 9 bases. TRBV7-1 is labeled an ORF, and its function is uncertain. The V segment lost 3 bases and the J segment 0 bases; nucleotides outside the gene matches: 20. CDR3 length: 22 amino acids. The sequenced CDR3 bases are TGTGCCAGCAGCTCCTATATCGAAGCCGGGACTAGCAAACGATCGAACACCGGGGAG. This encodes CASSSYIEAGTSKRSNTGE. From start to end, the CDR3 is CASSSYIEAGTSKRSNTGELFF.

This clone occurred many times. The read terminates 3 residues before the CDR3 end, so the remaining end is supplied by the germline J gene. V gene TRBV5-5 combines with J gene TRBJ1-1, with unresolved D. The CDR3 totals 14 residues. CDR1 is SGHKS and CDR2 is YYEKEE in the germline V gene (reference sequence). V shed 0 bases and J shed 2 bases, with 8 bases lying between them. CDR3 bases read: TGTGCCAGCAGCTTGGGGCCAGTCAACACTGAA. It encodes CASSLGPVNTE. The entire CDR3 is CASSLGPVNTEAFF.

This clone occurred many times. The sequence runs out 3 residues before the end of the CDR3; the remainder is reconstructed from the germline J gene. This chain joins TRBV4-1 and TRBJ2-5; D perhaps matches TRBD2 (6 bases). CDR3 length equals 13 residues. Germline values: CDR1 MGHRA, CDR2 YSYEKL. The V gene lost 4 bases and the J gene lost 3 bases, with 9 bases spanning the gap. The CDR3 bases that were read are TGCGCCAGCAGCCGGGACTCCGAAGAGACC. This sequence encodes CASSRDSEET. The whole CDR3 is CASSRDSEETQYF.

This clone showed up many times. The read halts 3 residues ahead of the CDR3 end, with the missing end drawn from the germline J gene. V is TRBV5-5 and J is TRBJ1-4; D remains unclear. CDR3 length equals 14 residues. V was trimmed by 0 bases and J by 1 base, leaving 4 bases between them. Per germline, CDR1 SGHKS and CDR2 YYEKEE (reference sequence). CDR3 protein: CASSLVLTNEKLFF. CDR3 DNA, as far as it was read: TGTGCCAGCAGCTTGGTATTAACTAATGAAAAA.

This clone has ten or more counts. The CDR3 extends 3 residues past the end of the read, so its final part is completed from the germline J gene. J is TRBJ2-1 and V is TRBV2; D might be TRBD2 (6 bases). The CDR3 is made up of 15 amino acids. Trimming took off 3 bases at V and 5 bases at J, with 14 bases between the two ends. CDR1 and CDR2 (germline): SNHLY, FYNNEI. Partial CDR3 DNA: TGTGCCAGCAGTGAGGGACTTTCACTGGACAATGAG. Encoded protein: CASSEGLSLDNE. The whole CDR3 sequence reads CASSEGLSLDNEQFF.

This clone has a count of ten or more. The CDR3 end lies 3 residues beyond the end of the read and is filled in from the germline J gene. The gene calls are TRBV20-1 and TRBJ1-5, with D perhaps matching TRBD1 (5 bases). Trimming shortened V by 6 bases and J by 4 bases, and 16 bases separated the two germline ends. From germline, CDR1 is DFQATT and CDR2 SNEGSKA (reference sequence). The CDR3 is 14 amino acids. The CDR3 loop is CSAEPGSGNQPQHF. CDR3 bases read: TGCAGTGCGGAACCAGGGTCGGGAAATCAGCCC.

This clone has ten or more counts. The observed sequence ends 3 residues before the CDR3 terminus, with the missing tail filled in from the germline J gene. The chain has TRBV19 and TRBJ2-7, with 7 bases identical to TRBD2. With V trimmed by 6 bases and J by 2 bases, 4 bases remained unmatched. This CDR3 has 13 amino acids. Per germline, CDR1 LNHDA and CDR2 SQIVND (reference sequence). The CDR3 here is CASRASGTYEQYF. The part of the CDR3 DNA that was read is TGTGCCAGTAGGGCTAGCGGAACCTACGAG.

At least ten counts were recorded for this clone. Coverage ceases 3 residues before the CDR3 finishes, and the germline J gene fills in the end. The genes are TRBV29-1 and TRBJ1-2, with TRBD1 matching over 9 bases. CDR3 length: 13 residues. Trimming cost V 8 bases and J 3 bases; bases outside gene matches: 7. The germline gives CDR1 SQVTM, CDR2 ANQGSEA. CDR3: CSIQGAGDYGYTF. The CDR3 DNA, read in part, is TGCAGCATACAGGGGGCGGGGGACTATGGC.

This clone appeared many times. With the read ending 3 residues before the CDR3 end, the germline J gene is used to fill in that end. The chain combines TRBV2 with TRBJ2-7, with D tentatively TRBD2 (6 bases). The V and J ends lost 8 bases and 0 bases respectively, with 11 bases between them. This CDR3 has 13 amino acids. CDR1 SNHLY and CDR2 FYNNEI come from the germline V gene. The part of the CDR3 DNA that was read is TGTGCCAGCTCCCCTAGCGCCTCCTACGAG. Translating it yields CASSPSASYE. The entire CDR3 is CASSPSASYEQYF.

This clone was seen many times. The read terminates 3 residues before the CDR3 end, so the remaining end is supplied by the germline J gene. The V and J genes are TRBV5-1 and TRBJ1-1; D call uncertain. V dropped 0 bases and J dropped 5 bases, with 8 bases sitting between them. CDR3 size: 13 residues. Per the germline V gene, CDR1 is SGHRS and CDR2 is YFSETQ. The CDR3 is CASSLASGTEAFF. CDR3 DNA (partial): TGCGCCAGCAGCTTGGCCTCGGGGACTGAA.

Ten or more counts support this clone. The CDR3 is CASSYSKNTEAFF. CDR3 DNA (partial): TGTGCCAGCAGTTACTCTAAGAACACTGAA. The V and J genes are TRBV6-2 or TRBV6-3 and TRBJ1-1; D call uncertain. The read ends 3 residues before the CDR3 terminus; that terminus is restored from the germline J gene. CDR3 size: 13 residues. The germline CDR1 and CDR2 sequences are MNHEY and SVGEGT. Trimming shortened V by 0 bases and J by 1 base, and 3 bases separated the two germline ends.

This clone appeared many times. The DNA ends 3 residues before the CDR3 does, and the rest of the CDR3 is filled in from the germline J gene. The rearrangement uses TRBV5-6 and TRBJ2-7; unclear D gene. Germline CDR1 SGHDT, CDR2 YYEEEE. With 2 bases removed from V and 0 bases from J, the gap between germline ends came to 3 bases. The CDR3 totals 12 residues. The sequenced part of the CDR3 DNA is TGTGCCAGCAGCTTCAACTCCTACGAG. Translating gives CASSFNSYE. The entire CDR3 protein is CASSFNSYEQYF.

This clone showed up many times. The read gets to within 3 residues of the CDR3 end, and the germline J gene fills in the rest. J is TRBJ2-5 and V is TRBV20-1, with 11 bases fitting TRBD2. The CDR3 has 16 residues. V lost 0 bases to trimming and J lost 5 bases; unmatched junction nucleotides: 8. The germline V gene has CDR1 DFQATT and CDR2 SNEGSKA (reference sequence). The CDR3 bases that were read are TGCAGTGCTAGAGATCCCTCCCGGACTAGCGGGGAGACC. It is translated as CSARDPSRTSGET. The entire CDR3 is CSARDPSRTSGETQYF.

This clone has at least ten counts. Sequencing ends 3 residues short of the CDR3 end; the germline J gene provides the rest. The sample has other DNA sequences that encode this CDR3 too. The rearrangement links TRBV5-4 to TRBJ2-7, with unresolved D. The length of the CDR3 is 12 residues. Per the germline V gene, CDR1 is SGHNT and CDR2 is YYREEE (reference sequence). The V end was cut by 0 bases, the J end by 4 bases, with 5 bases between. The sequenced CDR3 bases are TGTGCCAGCAGCTTGGGCGGATACGAG. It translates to CASSLGGYE. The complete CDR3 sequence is CASSLGGYEQYF.

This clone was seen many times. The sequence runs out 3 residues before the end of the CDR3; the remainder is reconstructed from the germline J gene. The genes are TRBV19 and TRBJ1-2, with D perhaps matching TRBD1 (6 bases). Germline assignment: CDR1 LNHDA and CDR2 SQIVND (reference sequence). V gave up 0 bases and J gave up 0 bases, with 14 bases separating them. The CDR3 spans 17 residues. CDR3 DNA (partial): TGTGCCAGTAGTATAGACCCAGTCAGGGGTCCTAACTATGGC. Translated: CASSIDPVRGPNYG. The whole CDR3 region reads CASSIDPVRGPNYGYTF.

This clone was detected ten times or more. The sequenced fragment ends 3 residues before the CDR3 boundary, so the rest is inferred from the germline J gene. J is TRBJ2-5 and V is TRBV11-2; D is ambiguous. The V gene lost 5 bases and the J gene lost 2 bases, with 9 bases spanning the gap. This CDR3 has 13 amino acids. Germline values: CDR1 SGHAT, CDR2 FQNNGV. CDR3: CASSPGIQETQYF. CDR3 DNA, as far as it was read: TGTGCCAGCAGCCCCGGTATTCAAGAGACC.

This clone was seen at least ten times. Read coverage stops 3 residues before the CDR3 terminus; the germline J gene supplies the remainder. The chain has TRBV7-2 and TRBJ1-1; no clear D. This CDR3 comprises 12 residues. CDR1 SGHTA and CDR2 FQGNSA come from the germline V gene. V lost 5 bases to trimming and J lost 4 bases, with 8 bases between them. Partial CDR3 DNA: TGTGCCAGCAGCCCCTCGTCCACTGAA. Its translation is CASSPSSTE. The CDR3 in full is CASSPSSTEAFF.

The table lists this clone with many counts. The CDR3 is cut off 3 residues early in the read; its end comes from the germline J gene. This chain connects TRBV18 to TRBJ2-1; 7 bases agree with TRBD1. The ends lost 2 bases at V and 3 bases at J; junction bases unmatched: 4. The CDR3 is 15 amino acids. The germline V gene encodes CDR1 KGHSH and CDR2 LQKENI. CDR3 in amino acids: CASSPGDSLYNEQFF. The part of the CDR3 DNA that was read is TGTGCCAGCTCACCAGGGGACAGCCTCTACAATGAG.

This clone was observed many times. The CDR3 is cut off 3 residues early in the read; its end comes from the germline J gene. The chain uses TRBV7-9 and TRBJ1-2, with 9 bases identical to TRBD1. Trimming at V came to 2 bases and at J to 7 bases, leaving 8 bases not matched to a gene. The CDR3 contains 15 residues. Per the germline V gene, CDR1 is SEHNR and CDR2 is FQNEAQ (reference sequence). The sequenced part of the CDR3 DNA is TGTGCCAGCAGCTTAAGCACAGGGGGCGTCTCTGGC. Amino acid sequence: CASSLSTGGVSG. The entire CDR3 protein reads CASSLSTGGVSGYTF.

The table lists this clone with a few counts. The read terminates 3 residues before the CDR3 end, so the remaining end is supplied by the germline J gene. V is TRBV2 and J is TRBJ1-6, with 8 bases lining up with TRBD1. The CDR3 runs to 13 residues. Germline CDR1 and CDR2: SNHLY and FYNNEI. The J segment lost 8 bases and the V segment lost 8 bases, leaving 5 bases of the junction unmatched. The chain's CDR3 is CASQDRADSPLHF. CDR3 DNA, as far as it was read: TGTGCCAGCCAGGACAGGGCGGATTCACCC.

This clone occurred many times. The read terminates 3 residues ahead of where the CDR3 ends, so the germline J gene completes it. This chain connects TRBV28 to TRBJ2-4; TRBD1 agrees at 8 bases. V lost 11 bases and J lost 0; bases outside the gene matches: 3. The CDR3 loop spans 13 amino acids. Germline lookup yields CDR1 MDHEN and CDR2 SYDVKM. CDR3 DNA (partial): TGTGCCGCAGGGGGCGCAGCCAAAAACATT. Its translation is CAAGGAAKNI. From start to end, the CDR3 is CAAGGAAKNIQYF.

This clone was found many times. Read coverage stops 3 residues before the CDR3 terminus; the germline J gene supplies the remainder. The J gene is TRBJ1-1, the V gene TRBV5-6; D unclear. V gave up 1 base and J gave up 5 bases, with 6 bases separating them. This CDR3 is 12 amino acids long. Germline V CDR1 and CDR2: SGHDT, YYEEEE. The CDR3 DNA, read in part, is TGTGCCAGCAGCTTGCTTGTAACTGAA. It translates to CASSLLVTE. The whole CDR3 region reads CASSLLVTEAFF.

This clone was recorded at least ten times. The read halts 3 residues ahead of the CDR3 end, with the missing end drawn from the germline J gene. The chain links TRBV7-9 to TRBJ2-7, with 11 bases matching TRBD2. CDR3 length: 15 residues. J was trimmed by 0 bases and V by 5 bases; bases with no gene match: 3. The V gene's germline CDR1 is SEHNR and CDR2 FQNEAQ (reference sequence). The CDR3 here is CASSATSGSSYEQYF. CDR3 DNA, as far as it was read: TGTGCCAGCAGCGCCACTAGCGGGAGCTCCTACGAG.

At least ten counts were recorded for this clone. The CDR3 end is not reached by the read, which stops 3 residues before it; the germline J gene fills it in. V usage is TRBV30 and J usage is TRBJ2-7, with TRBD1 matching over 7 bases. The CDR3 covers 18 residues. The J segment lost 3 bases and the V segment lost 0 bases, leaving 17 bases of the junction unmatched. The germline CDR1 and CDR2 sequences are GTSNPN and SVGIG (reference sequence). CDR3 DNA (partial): TGTGCCTGGAGTGTAACCGGGCTTAACGACAGGGTGGGCTACGAG. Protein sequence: CAWSVTGLNDRVGYE. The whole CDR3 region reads CAWSVTGLNDRVGYEQYF.

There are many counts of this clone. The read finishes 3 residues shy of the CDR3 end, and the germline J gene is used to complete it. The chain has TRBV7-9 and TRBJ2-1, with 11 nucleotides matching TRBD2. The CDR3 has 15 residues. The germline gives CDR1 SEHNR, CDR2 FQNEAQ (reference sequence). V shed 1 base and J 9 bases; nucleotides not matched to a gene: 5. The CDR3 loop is CASSLVTSGSGEQFF. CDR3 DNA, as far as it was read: TGTGCCAGCAGCTTAGTTACTAGCGGGAGTGGTGAG.

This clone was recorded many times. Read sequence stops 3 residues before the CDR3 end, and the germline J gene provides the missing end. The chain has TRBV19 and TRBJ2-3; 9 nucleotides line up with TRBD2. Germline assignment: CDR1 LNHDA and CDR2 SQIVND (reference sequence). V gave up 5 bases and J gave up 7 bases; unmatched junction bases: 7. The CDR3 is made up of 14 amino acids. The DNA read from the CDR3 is TGTGCCAGTAGTCCCTCTAGCGGGACATATACG. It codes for CASSPSSGTYT. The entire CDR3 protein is CASSPSSGTYTQYF.

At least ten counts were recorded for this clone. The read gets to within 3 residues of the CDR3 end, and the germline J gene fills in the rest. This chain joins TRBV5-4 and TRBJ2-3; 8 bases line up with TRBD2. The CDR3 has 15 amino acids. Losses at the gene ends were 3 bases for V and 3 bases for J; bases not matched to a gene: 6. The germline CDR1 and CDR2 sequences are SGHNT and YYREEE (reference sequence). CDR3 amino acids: CASSWSGSSTDTQYF. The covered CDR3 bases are TGTGCCAGCAGCTGGAGCGGGAGCTCGACAGATACG.